This T cell receptor beta chain was recovered during a study of blood T cell repertoires in COVID-19. Study summary: Italy, Spain and the United States were the sources of the convalescent and acute COVID-19 samples. Sources were T cells, B-cell-depleted T cells, or PBMCs; the material itself was cDNA or gDNA.

In the original workflow: Counts of nucleated cells, estimated from reference gene primer amplification, were obtained. Sequencing was performed with immunoSEQ multiplex PCR; in TCRdb, only in-frame clones are kept and a portion is missing. V, J and clone size are those of that table, while D and trimming were read from the DNA. Of approximately 120,000 clones in the sample, roughly 90% are singletons; the top ten hold about 1%. This CDR3 region has 14 residues. This TCR was sampled from a woman aged 80 or over with acute or convalescent COVID-19. Sequenced: peripheral blood. The V call is TRBV21-1, the J call TRBJ1-1; TRBD1 reflects the table's D call only, with no check against the DNA. TRBV21-1 corresponds to a pseudogene. CDR3: CASSAGTPWTEAFF. The CDR3 nucleotides read TGTGCCAGCAGCGCTGGGACACCTTGGACTGAAGCTTTCTTT.